This T cell receptor (beta chain) was sequenced for a study of CD8 T cells in Susac syndrome. Broader study findings: As the study acknowledged, the number of individuals who were part of its TCR sequencing and HLA analysis was relatively small.

This clonotype occurred once. The antigen is unknown. Sequencing of TCR beta was performed on blood CD8+ T cells and on blood CD4+ T cells. Negative isolation was used for CD8+ and CD4+ T cells, and FACS enrichment was applied to TEMRA cells. A quantity of about 0.45 to 1 ug RNA underwent reverse transcription using random hexamers. Amplification of TCR beta CDR3 spanned 54 Vbeta and 13 Jbeta via immunoSEQ multiplex PCR. TCRdb used MiXCR to reprocess the immunoSEQ multiplex PCR reads, holding one entry per CDR3 protein. The sample includes under 150,000 distinct CDR3 sequences, over 75% of them seen just once. The CDR3 sequence is 13 residues long. Germline CDR1 PRHDT, CDR2 FYEKMQ (reference sequence). V was clipped by 0 bases and J by 7 bases, with 9 bases between them.

This clonotype originated in a human donor with multiple sclerosis. The sequenced material came from CD8+ T cells from PBMCs. The V call is TRBV13, the J call TRBJ1-1; possibly TRBD1 for D (5 bases). CDR3 DNA: TGTGCCAGCAGCTTAGGACAGGTGGATGAAGCTTTCTTT. Encoded protein: CASSLGQVDEAFF.